A selection of T cell receptor beta chains follows, all from one sample in a study of T cells after yellow fever vaccination. One entry per CDR3 protein results from TCRdb running MiXCR on the 5' RACE reads. In the table there are some 260,000 distinct CDR3 sequences, around 5.3% of which are singletons. This specimen consisted of CD4+ T cells sorted from PBMCs, obtained on the day of the yellow fever booster vaccination. The receptors shown here come from a man aged 18 to 30 who received the YFV17D yellow fever vaccine. The CDR3 runs from the conserved cysteine through the conserved F or W. Each record gives: CDR3 DNA, CDR3 protein, J gene, clone size, V gene, D gene. D genes are given only for firm matches. Not all rows give a size; the values are once, few, many and, for expanded clones, a class.

TGCGCCAGCAGCCAAGATCTAACGGGGCGGGGTAAAACCGGTGGCTACACCTTC,CASSQDLTGRGKTGGYTF,TRBJ1-2,NA,TRBV4-1,NA
TGCGCCAGCAGCCAGGCCGGGGGTTACCGGGGGACCCAGTACTTC,CASSQAGGYRGTQYF,TRBJ2-5,many,TRBV4-1,NA
TGTGCCAGCAGCCCGGAAATTACAGGGGGCATCGGGCAGCCCCAGCATTTT,CASSPEITGGIGQPQHF,TRBJ1-5,NA,TRBV5-6,TRBD1
TGTGCCAGCAGCTTGGGGGGTGTTATGTTAGAGACCCAGTACTTC,CASSLGGVMLETQYF,TRBJ2-5,few,TRBV5-4,NA
TGCGCCAGCAGCTTGGCAGGGTTGGCAGATACGCAGTATTTT,CASSLAGLADTQYF,TRBJ2-3,NA,TRBV5-1,NA
TGTGCCAGCTCACTCCTGAGGCAAGAGACCCAGTACTTC,CASSLLRQETQYF,TRBJ2-5,NA,TRBV18,NA
TGCGCCAGCAGCTTGCTGGGACTAGCGGGGCAAGAGACCCAGTACTTC,CASSLLGLAGQETQYF,TRBJ2-5,few,TRBV5-1,TRBD2
TGTGCCACCATGACAGGGCGGAACTATGGCTACACCTTC,CATMTGRNYGYTF,TRBJ1-2,NA,TRBV12-3/TRBV12-4,TRBD1
TGTGCCAGCACACGTGGGAGGGCAGGCGCCGGGGAGCTGTTTTTT,CASTRGRAGAGELFF,TRBJ2-2,few,TRBV6-2/TRBV6-3,TRBD2
TGTGCCAGCGCCCCCCAAGGCACTGAAGCTTTCTTT,CASAPQGTEAFF,TRBJ1-1,many,TRBV6-6,NA
TGCGCCAGCAGCCAAGAATCGACAGGAGGGAGAGGCAAAAACATTCAGTACTTC,CASSQESTGGRGKNIQYF,TRBJ2-4,many,TRBV4-1,NA
TGTGCCAGTAGTTGGCTCGGGACAGCGAACACTGAAGCTTTCTTT,CASSWLGTANTEAFF,TRBJ1-1,many,TRBV19,TRBD1
TGTGCCAGTAGTAGAGGACAGGGATCTTTGAGGGGGTCCGCTGAAGCTTTCTTT,CASSRGQGSLRGSAEAFF,TRBJ1-1,NA,TRBV19,TRBD1
TGCAGCGTTGACAAGGGTCATTTTCCGAACACTGAAGCTTTCTTT,CSVDKGHFPNTEAFF,TRBJ1-1,many,TRBV29-1,NA
TGTGCCAGCTCACTCTCAAGGGAATCACCCCTCCACTTT,CASSLSRESPLHF,TRBJ1-6,NA,TRBV18,NA
TGTGCCAGCAGTTTAACGCGGGAGGGGGACGGCTACACCTTC,CASSLTREGDGYTF,TRBJ1-2,NA,TRBV12-3/TRBV12-4,NA